This is a list of T cell receptor beta chains from one sample in a study of esophageal squamous cell carcinoma under preoperative chemotherapy. TCRdb fed the PCR reads into MiXCR, producing one record per CDR3 protein. Altogether roughly 13,000 distinct CDR3 sequences are present, under 65% being singletons, with the ten largest covering around 17%. Collection took place from a patient given preoperative chemotherapy. These receptor sequences come from a human donor with esophageal squamous cell carcinoma. The donor label of this sample is uncertain. Both conserved end residues are part of each CDR3. A D gene is named only where the DNA matches it firmly. The listing skips clone size in some rows; elsewhere it reads once, few, many or a size class.

J gene | D gene | V gene | clone size | CDR3 DNA | CDR3 protein
TRBJ2-7 | TRBD2 | TRBV7-2 | once | TGTGCCAGCAGCTTTAGCGGGAGCACCTACGAGCAGTACTTC | CASSFSGSTYEQYF
TRBJ2-5 | NA | TRBV10-3 | NA | TGTGCCGGGGGGCTCGGGGGCGGGAAGGCAGAGACCCAGTACTTC | CAGGLGGGKAETQYF
TRBJ2-3 | NA | TRBV6-1 | many | TGTGCCAGCCTAAACCAGGGATGGGGCACAGATACGCAGTATTTT | CASLNQGWGTDTQYF
TRBJ2-3 | TRBD2 | TRBV12-3/TRBV12-4 | many | TGTGCCAGCAGTCAGGGAGGGAGCACAGATACGCAGTATTTT | CASSQGGSTDTQYF
TRBJ2-3 | NA | TRBV6-1 | NA | TGTGCGGGCAGTGGGGCGGCGGGCACAGATACGCAGTATTTC | CAGSGAAGTDTQYF
TRBJ2-2 | NA | TRBV6-1 | NA | TGTGCCAGCAGCCACGGAGCTGCGAGCACAGATACGCTGTTTTTT | CASSHGAASTDTLFF
TRBJ2-6 | TRBD2 | TRBV6-5 | medium-sized | TGTGCCAGCAGTTATCTCCGGACTAGCGGTCTCTCTGGGGCCAACGTCCTGACTTTC | CASSYLRTSGLSGANVLTF
TRBJ2-1 | TRBD2 | TRBV6-1 | NA | TGTGCCAGCAGCAGGACTAGCGGGAGTTTCGGTGAGCAGTTCTTC | CASSRTSGSFGEQFF
TRBJ1-2 | TRBD1 | TRBV25-1 | NA | TGTGCCAGCAGCCCGACGGACAGGGGGCACTATGGCTACACCTTC | CASSPTDRGHYGYTF
TRBJ2-3 | NA | TRBV10-3 | NA | TGTGCCGGGGGTCCCGGGGGAGGGGGGCCAGATACCCAGTATTTC | CAGGPGGGGPDTQYF
TRBJ1-1 | NA | TRBV6-5 | few | TGTGCCAGCAGTTCCAACAGTGAAGCTTTCTTT | CASSSNSEAFF
TRBJ2-3 | NA | TRBV6-1 | once | TGTGCCAGCAGTGAATTTTGGGGAAGCGACAAAGAGACGCAGTATTTT | CASSEFWGSDKETQYF
TRBJ1-2 | TRBD1 | TRBV6-5 | few | TGTGCCAGCAGTTATGGGACAGGGGGCGAAAGGGCCGGCTACACCTTC | CASSYGTGGERAGYTF
TRBJ1-6 | NA | TRBV6-1 | NA | TGTGCCAGCAGTGAGACAGCAGGCTCACACCTCCCTTTT | CASSETAGSHLPF
TRBJ1-5 | NA | TRBV6-1 | NA | TGTGCCAGCAGTGTTAGGACGTCGAACAATCAGCCCCTGCACTTT | CASSVRTSNNQPLHF
TRBJ2-1 | NA | TRBV11-3 | medium-sized | TGTGCCAGCAGCCCCGCGGACCGGTCCTACAATGAGCAGTTCTTC | CASSPADRSYNEQFF
TRBJ2-3 | TRBD2 | TRBV6-1 | NA | TGTGCCAGCCAGCGGGGGGGCCCAGATACGCAGTATTTT | CASQRGGPDTQYF
TRBJ1-3 | NA | TRBV3-1 | few | TGTGCCAGCAGCCAAGATGCGGCGTTAAGAAACACCATATATTTT | CASSQDAALRNTIYF
TRBJ2-7 | NA | TRBV7-2 | NA | TGTGCCAGCAGCTCAGGCCATACACTCTCCTACGAGCAGTATTTC | CASSSGHTLSYEQYF
TRBJ2-1 | TRBD2 | TRBV6-4 | NA | TGTGCCAGCAGTGACTCGTGCCGGGAGGGCCTCTATCGGTACAATGAGCAGTTCTTC | CASSDSCREGLYRYNEQFF
TRBJ2-1 | NA | TRBV6-1 | many | TGTGCCAGCAGGGAGGTAGCGTGGAGCTCCTACAATGAGCAGTTCTTC | CASREVAWSSYNEQFF
TRBJ2-1 | TRBD2 | TRBV6-1 | medium-sized | TGTGCCAGCAGTGAAGCGCAACTAGCGGGAAAATTCTTC | CASSEAQLAGKFF
TRBJ1-2 | TRBD1 | TRBV6-1 | NA | TGTGCCAGCAGTGCCCAGGGGGATACTAACTATGGCTACACCTTC | CASSAQGDTNYGYTF
TRBJ2-1 | NA | TRBV6-5 | few | TGTGCCAGCAGTTACTCCGGCGGGGTGAGCTCCTACAATGAGCAGTTCTTC | CASSYSGGVSSYNEQFF
TRBJ2-1 | TRBD2 | TRBV6-5 | medium-sized | TGTGCCAGCAGAAGGACTAGAGGGTGGGGTGAGCAGTTCTTC | CASRRTRGWGEQFF
TRBJ2-3 | TRBD2 | TRBV6-1 | NA | TGTGCCAGCAGTCCGGGGGGGGGAGCCAAAGACACTCAGTATTTC | CASSPGGGAKDTQYF
TRBJ1-6 | NA | TRBV6-1 | many | TGTGCCAGCAGTCAAGGGACGGATAATTCACCCCTCCACTTT | CASSQGTDNSPLHF
TRBJ1-4 | NA | TRBV6-5 | NA | TGTGCCAGCAGTTACGACAGCGTGGACGAAAAACTGTTTTTT | CASSYDSVDEKLFF
TRBJ2-3 | TRBD2 | TRBV4-1 | NA | TGCGCCAGCAGCCTCAATCTAGCGGGGCCAGATACGCAGTATTTT | CASSLNLAGPDTQYF
TRBJ2-1 | TRBD1 | TRBV27 | NA | TGTGCCAGCAGTATACAGGGGGCGGGAAACATTCAGTTCTTC | CASSIQGAGNIQFF
TRBJ2-1 | NA | TRBV11-3 | few | TGTGCCAGCAGCTTGGGCACGAATGAGCAGTTCTTC | CASSLGTNEQFF
TRBJ2-1 | NA | TRBV6-1 | NA | TGTGCCAGCAGTGAAGCGCAGGCGTTTGAGCAGTTCTTC | CASSEAQAFEQFF
TRBJ2-2 | NA | TRBV6-1 | NA | TGTGCCGGCAATCAGGTTGTGGCAGCAGATACGCTGTTTTTT | CAGNQVVAADTLFF
TRBJ2-7 | TRBD1 | TRBV6-1 | NA | TGTGCCAGCAGCGGACAGGGGGCCGTCTACGAGCAGTACTTC | CASSGQGAVYEQYF
TRBJ2-1 | TRBD2 | TRBV7-2 | NA | TGTGCCAGCAGCCCTCGGGGGGGCCTAGAGACCCAGTTCTTC | CASSPRGGLETQFF
TRBJ2-3 | NA | TRBV6-1 | once | TGTGCCAGCAGTGAATTACGGATTGGCACAGAGACGCAGTATTTT | CASSELRIGTETQYF
TRBJ2-1 | NA | TRBV27 | NA | TGTGCCAGCAGTGATCTAGCCCAAACCTACAATGAGCAGTTCTTC | CASSDLAQTYNEQFF
TRBJ2-3 | TRBD2 | TRBV7-2 | medium-sized | TGTGCCAGCAGCATAACTAGCGGCCGCACAGATACGCAGTATTTT | CASSITSGRTDTQYF
TRBJ2-1 | NA | TRBV20-1 | NA | TGCAGTGGAGGTGAATACAATGAGCAGTTCTTC | CSGGEYNEQFF
TRBJ2-7 | TRBD2 | TRBV27 | many | TGTGCCAGCAGTTTAAAAGCGGGAGGGCATATCTACGAGCAGTACTTC | CASSLKAGGHIYEQYF
TRBJ2-5 | TRBD2 | TRBV6-1 | NA | TGTGCCAGCACAAGGGAGGGACGACAAGAGACCCAGTACTTC | CASTREGRQETQYF
TRBJ2-7 | NA | TRBV27 | NA | TGTGCCATCTCAAAAGGGGATCCTTTGTCCTACGAGCAGTACTTC | CAISKGDPLSYEQYF
TRBJ2-5 | NA | TRBV6-5 | NA | TGTGCCAGCAGTTATAGGAACCAAGAGACCCAGTACTTC | CASSYRNQETQYF
TRBJ2-3 | NA | TRBV6-1 | NA | TGTGCCAGCAGCCTGAACTGGGCTAGGAGCACAGATACGCAGTATTTC | CASSLNWARSTDTQYF
TRBJ2-1 | NA | TRBV12-3/TRBV12-4 | NA | TGTGCCAGCGGGGGGGGGGCGATGGTGGTGCAGCAGTTCTTC | CASGGGAMVVQQFF
TRBJ2-4 | NA | TRBV10-1 | NA | TGCGGCAGCACGGGGCTGGGGGCCAAAAATACTCAGTACTTC | CGSTGLGAKNTQYF
TRBJ2-5 | TRBD2 | TRBV11-2 | NA | TGTGCCAGCAGCTTAGGGGGGGGAGGCCACCAAGAGACCCAGTACTTC | CASSLGGGGHQETQYF